A selection of T cell receptor beta chains follows, all from one sample in a study of shared clonotypes between healthy human individuals. Method: immunoSEQ multiplex PCR; TCRdb's copy keeps in-frame clones and lacks some. The data show about 2.1 million clones, 90% to 95% seen once. Input material: naive CD8+ T cells from PBMCs. The origin of the receptors is a man between 18 and 35 years old in good health. Some clones in this sample may be carry-over from other donors' samples. Both conserved end residues are part of each CDR3. A D gene is named only where the DNA matches it firmly. Rows may omit the clone size; those that give it use once, few, many or a size class.

clone_size	v_call	j_call	d_call	cdr3_length	cdr3_nt	cdr3_aa
NA	TRBV27	TRBJ2-7	NA	13	TGTGCCAGCAGCACTACCAGCTCCTACGAGCAGTACTTC	CASSTTSSYEQYF
NA	TRBV6-1	TRBJ2-3	NA	17	TGTGCCAGCAGTGAAGAGTCTTGGGGGGGCAGTACAGATACGCAGTATTTT	CASSEESWGGSTDTQYF
NA	TRBV7-9	TRBJ2-2	TRBD1	15	TGTGCCAGCAGTCCCGGGACAGCAAACACCGGGGAGCTGTTTTTT	CASSPGTANTGELFF
NA	TRBV28	TRBJ2-2	TRBD2	14	TGTGCCAGCCAACTAGCGGGGTCGGGCGGGGAGCTGTTTTTT	CASQLAGSGGELFF
NA	TRBV19	TRBJ2-5	NA	16	TGTGCCAGTAGTATGATTCGGGGGGCAGGAAAGGAGACCCAGTACTTC	CASSMIRGAGKETQYF
NA	TRBV9	TRBJ2-7	NA	15	TGTGCCAGCAGCGTAGGTCCTGGACAGATCTACGAGCAGTACTTC	CASSVGPGQIYEQYF
NA	TRBV4-3	TRBJ2-1	TRBD2	16	TGCGCCAGCAGCCAAGAGCGGTCGTGGACTAGTAATGAGCAGTTCTTC	CASSQERSWTSNEQFF
NA	TRBV6-6	TRBJ1-2	TRBD1	15	TGTGCCAGCAGTTATCCGGGACAGACCAACTATGGCTACACCTTC	CASSYPGQTNYGYTF
NA	TRBV19	TRBJ1-5	NA	14	TGTGCCAGTACTGTCCGGGACACCAATCAGCCCCAGCATTTT	CASTVRDTNQPQHF
few	TRBV18	TRBJ2-5	NA	15	TGTGCCAGCTCACCACGCGGTGCGACTGAAGAGACCCAGTACTTC	CASSPRGATEETQYF
NA	TRBV27	TRBJ1-1	NA	14	TGTGCCAGCAGCCAGGGGATACTGAACACTGAAGCTTTCTTT	CASSQGILNTEAFF
NA	TRBV5-6	TRBJ1-4	NA	14	TGTGCCAGCAGCTTGGTGAGCCTCGATGAAAAACTGTTTTTT	CASSLVSLDEKLFF
NA	TRBV6-5	TRBJ2-7	TRBD1	15	TGTGCCAGCAGTTCCCTCACAGGGGAAGGATACGAGCAGTACTTC	CASSSLTGEGYEQYF
NA	TRBV7-8	TRBJ1-2	TRBD1	18	TGTGCCAGCAGCTTATTTTCTATAGGGACAGGGTCGATTGGAGGCTACACCTTC	CASSLFSIGTGSIGGYTF
NA	TRBV19	TRBJ2-1	TRBD2	16	TGTGCCAGTAGTCTCGGACTAGCGGGAAGTAGCAATGAGCAGTTCTTC	CASSLGLAGSSNEQFF
NA	TRBV29-1	TRBJ1-2	NA	14	TGCAGCGTTGATCTACCAGGGTCATTACATGGCTACACCTTC	CSVDLPGSLHGYTF
once	TRBV28	TRBJ2-3	NA	15	TGTGCCAGCAGTTCCCGGACAGATCCCACAGATACGCAGTATTTT	CASSSRTDPTDTQYF
NA	TRBV5-1	TRBJ2-2	NA	14	TGCGCCAGCAGCTTAGCTGGGGTGGCCGGGGAGCTGTTTTTT	CASSLAGVAGELFF
NA	TRBV7-9	TRBJ2-5	NA	13	TGTGCCAGCACCAGGGGTGACCAAGAGACCCAGTACTTC	CASTRGDQETQYF
NA	TRBV5-1	TRBJ2-2	TRBD1	18	TGCGCCAGCAGATTAGGCCCCACAGGGGCCATTAACACCGGGGAGCTGTTTTTT	CASRLGPTGAINTGELFF
NA	TRBV11-2	TRBJ2-3	TRBD2	16	TGTGCCAGCAGCTTAGGCTGGCGGGAGGGCCGAGATACGCAGTATTTT	CASSLGWREGRDTQYF
NA	TRBV6-5	TRBJ2-7	NA	16	TGTGCCAGCAGTTACTCGTCTGAAAGGACAGATTACGAGCAGTACTTC	CASSYSSERTDYEQYF
NA	TRBV19	TRBJ1-1	NA	15	TGTGCCAGTCGAGGGGCAGGGTGGGGGAACACTGAAGCTTTCTTT	CASRGAGWGNTEAFF
NA	TRBV19	TRBJ1-2	NA	14	TGTGCCAGTAATACTGGCGGGCAGACCTATGGCTACACCTTC	CASNTGGQTYGYTF
NA	TRBV6-1	TRBJ2-1	NA	15	TGTGCCAGCAGTGGGTACAGTAGCTCCTACAATGAGCAGTTCTTC	CASSGYSSSYNEQFF
NA	TRBV6-1	TRBJ2-7	TRBD1	14	TGTGCCAGCAGCCTCTGGACAGGGTCCTACGAGCAGTACTTC	CASSLWTGSYEQYF
NA	TRBV28	TRBJ2-5	TRBD1	14	TGTGCCAGCAGCTCCGGGACAGTCCAAGAGACCCAGTACTTC	CASSSGTVQETQYF
NA	TRBV4-1	TRBJ2-7	NA	13	TGCGCCAGCAGCCAAGACGGGGACTACGAGCAGTACTTC	CASSQDGDYEQYF
NA	TRBV13	TRBJ2-3	TRBD1	16	TGTGCCAGCAGCTTAGAGTTGGGACAGGGGGCAGATACGCAGTATTTT	CASSLELGQGADTQYF
NA	TRBV14	TRBJ2-7	NA	12	TGTGCCAGCAGCCTTGGGACGTACGAGCAGTACTTC	CASSLGTYEQYF
NA	TRBV9	TRBJ2-2	TRBD1	15	TGTGCCAGCAGCTTCGAGGGACAGGTCACCGGGGAGCTGTTTTTT	CASSFEGQVTGELFF
NA	TRBV4-1	TRBJ1-1	NA	13	TGCGCCAGCAGCCAAGGCCTAGGCACTGAAGCTTTCTTT	CASSQGLGTEAFF
NA	TRBV7-9	TRBJ2-2	NA	18	TGTGCCAGCAGCCCCCCAAAGGGGCGGCCCTCGAACACCGGGGAGCTGTTTTTT	CASSPPKGRPSNTGELFF
NA	TRBV29-1	TRBJ2-7	NA	13	TGCAGCGTTAGGACACAGGGATCCTACGAGCAGTACTTC	CSVRTQGSYEQYF
NA	TRBV12-5	TRBJ2-1	NA	15	TGTGCTAGTGGTTCCAACCCCCGGGGCCGCAATGAGCAGTTCTTC	CASGSNPRGRNEQFF
NA	TRBV30	TRBJ2-1	NA	15	TGTGCCTGGAGTTGGTCTGGGCGGGTAAACAATGAGCAGTTCTTC	CAWSWSGRVNNEQFF
NA	TRBV5-8	TRBJ2-2	NA	14	TGTGCCAGCAGCTTTGTCTCTGAGGGCGGGGAGCTGTTTTTT	CASSFVSEGGELFF
NA	TRBV4-1	TRBJ2-1	TRBD2	16	TGCGCCAGCAGCCATACCGGGACTAGCGGTTACAATGAGCAGTTCTTC	CASSHTGTSGYNEQFF
NA	TRBV9	TRBJ1-3	NA	14	TGTGCCAGCAGCGAGGGATCCTCTGGAAACACCATATATTTT	CASSEGSSGNTIYF
NA	TRBV19	TRBJ2-3	TRBD1	15	TGTGCCACCAGTAATTGGGGACAGATCACAGATACGCAGTATTTT	CATSNWGQITDTQYF
NA	TRBV14	TRBJ1-3	TRBD1	15	TGTGCCAGCAGCAGAGGGACAGGGTCCGGAAACACCATATATTTT	CASSRGTGSGNTIYF
NA	TRBV28	TRBJ2-2	NA	15	TGTGCCAGCAGCTCCCCGCCACTAGTACCCGGGGAGCTGTTTTTT	CASSSPPLVPGELFF
once	TRBV7-9	TRBJ2-7	NA	12	TGTGCCAGCAGCTTAGGGGGATCCGAGCAGTACTTC	CASSLGGSEQYF
NA	TRBV9	TRBJ1-1	TRBD1	14	TGTGCCAGCAGCGCAAACAGGGGGGCCACTGAAGCTTTCTTT	CASSANRGATEAFF
NA	TRBV16	TRBJ2-1	TRBD2	15	TGTGCCAGCAGCCCCCGACTAGCGGCCTACAATGAGCAGTTCTTC	CASSPRLAAYNEQFF